This TCR beta chain is from a study of cytomegalovirus exposure and HLA in healthy donors. General study results and limits: Across donors, sequencing depth was assumed by presence/absence analyses to be roughly uniform.

Primers: 60 Vbeta forward and 13 Jbeta reverse. The assay was immunoSEQ multiplex PCR, and TCRdb's table has in-frame clones only and misses some. Of fewer than 250,000 clones in the sample, roughly 80% are singletons; the top ten hold around 3%. In this sample, this clone turned up once. No antigen is known for it. After removal of 10 bases from V and 4 bases from J, the junction contained 16 bases not matched to a gene. There are 15 residues in the CDR3. The V gene's germline CDR1 is MNHNY and CDR2 SVGAGI (reference sequence). Sequenced input: PBMCs. The receptor was derived from a man aged 25-45 years in good health and CMV-seronegative. The chain uses TRBV6-6 and TRBJ2-7, with TRBD2 identical over 7 bases. The chain's CDR3 is CAIREFSGAQYEQYF. CDR3 nucleotide sequence: TGTGCCATCAGGGAATTCAGCGGGGCCCAGTACGAGCAGTACTTC.